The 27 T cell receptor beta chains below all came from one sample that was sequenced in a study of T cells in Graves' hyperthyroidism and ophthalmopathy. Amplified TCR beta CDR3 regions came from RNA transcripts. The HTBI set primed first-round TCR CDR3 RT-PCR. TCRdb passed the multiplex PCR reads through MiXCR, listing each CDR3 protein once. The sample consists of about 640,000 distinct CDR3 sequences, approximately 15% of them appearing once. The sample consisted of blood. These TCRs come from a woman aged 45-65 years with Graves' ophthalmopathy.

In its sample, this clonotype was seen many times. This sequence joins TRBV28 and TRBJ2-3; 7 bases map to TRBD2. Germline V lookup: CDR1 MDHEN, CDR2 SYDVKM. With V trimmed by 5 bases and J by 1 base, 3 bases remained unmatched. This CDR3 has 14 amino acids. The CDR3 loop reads CASSTSVRTDTQYF. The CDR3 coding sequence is TGTGCCAGCAGTACTAGCGTTCGCACAGATACGCAGTATTTT.

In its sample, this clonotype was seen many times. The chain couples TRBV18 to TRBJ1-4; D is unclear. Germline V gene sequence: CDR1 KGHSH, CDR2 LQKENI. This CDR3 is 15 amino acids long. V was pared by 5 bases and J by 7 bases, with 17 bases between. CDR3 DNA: TGTGCCAGCTCAAAATCCACATCTGCAGTTGAAAAACTGTTTTTT. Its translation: CASSKSTSAVEKLFF.

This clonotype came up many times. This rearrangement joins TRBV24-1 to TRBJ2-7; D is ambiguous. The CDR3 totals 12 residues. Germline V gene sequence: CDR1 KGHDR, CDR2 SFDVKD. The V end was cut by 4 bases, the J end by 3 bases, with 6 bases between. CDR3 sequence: CATSDQDYEQYF. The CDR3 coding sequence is TGTGCCACCAGTGACCAAGACTACGAGCAGTACTTC.

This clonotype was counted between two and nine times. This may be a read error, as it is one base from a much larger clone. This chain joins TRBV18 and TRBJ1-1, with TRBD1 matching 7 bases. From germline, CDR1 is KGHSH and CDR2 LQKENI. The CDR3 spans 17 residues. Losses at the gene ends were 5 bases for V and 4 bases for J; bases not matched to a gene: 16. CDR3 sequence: CASSSLRKQGSGTEAFF. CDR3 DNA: TGTGCCAGCTCATCTCTCCGAAAACAGGGGTCGGGCACTGAAGCTTTCTTT.

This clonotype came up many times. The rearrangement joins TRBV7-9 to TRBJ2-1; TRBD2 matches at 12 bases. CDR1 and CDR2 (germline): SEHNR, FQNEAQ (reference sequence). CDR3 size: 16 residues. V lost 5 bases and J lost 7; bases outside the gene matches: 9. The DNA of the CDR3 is TGTGCCAGCAGCGGACCGACTAGCGGGAGAAGTAATGAGCAGTTCTTC. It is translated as CASSGPTSGRSNEQFF.

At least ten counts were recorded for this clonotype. CDR3 residues: CSVRTSGNSYEQYF. The CDR3 DNA sequence: TGCAGCGTAAGGACTAGCGGGAACTCCTACGAGCAGTACTTC. The rearrangement joins TRBV29-1 to TRBJ2-7; 12 bases are a match to TRBD2. This CDR3 is built from 14 residues. From germline, CDR1 is SQVTM and CDR2 ANQGSEA. Trimming removed 6 bases from V and 0 bases from J; junction bases left unmatched: 3.

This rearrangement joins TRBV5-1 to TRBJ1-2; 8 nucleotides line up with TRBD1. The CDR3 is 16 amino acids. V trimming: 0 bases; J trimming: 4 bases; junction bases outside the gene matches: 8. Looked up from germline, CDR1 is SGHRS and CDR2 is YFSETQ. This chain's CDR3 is CASSLGPTGVSYGYTF. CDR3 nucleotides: TGCGCCAGCAGCTTGGGCCCGACAGGGGTATCCTATGGCTACACCTTC.

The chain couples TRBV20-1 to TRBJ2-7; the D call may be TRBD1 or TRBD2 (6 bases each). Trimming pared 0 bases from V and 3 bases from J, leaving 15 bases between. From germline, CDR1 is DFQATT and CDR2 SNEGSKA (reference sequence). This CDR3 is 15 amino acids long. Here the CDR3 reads CSARDKGGQGYEQYF. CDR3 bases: TGCAGTGCTAGAGATAAGGGGGGTCAAGGCTACGAGCAGTACTTC.

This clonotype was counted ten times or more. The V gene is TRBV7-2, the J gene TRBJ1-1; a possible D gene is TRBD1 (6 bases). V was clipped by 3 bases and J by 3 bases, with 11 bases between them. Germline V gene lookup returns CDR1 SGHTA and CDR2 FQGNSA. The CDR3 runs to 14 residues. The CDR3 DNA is TGTGCCAGCAGCTTCCGACACAGGGACACTGAAGCTTTCTTT. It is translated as CASSFRHRDTEAFF. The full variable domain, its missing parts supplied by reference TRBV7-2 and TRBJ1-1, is GAGVSQSPSNKVTEKGKDVELRCDPISGHTALYWYRQSLGQGLEFLIYFQGNSAPDKSGLPSDRFSAERTGGSVSTLTIQRTQQEDSAVYLCASSFRHRDTEAFFGQGTRLTVV.

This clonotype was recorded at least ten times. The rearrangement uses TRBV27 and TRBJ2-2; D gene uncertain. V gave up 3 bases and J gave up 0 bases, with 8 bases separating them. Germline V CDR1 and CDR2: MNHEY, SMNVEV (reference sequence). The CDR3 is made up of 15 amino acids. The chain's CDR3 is CASSLVGTNTGELFF. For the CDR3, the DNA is TGTGCCAGCAGTTTGGTGGGGACGAACACCGGGGAGCTGTTTTTT.

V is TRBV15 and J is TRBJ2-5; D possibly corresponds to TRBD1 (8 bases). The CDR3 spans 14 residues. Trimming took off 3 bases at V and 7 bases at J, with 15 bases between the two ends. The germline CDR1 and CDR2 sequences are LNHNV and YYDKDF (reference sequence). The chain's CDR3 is CATSSQTGEGTQYF. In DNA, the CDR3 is TGTGCCACCAGCAGCCAGACAGGGGAGGGGACCCAGTACTTC.

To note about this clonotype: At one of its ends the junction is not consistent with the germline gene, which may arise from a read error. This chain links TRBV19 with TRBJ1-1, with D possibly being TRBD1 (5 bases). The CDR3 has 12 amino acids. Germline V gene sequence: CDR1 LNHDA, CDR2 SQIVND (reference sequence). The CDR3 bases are TGTGCCAGTAGTTTCATTCAGGGATACGAAATCTTT. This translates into CASSFIQGYEIF.

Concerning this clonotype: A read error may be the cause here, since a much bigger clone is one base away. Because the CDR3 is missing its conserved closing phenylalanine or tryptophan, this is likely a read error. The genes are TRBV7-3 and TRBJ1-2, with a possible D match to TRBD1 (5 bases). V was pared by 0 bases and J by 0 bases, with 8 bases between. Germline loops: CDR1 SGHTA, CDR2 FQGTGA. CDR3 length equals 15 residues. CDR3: CASSLTGQANYGYTS. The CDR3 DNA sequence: TGTGCCAGCAGCTTAACGGGGCAGGCTAACTATGGCTACACCTCC.

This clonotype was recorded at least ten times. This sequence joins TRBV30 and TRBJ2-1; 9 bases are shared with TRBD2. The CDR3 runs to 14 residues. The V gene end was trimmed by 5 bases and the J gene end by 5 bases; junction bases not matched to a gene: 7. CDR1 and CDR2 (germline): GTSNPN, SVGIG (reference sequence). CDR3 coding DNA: TGTGCCTGGGCGGGGACTAGCCGAAACAATGAGCAGTTCTTC. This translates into CAWAGTSRNNEQFF.

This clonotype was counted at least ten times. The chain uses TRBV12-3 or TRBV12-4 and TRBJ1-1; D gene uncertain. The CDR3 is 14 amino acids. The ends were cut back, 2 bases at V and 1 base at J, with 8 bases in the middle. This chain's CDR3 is CASSLHNPNTEAFF. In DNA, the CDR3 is TGTGCCAGCAGTTTACATAACCCGAACACTGAAGCTTTCTTT.

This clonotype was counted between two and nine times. The CDR3 sequence is CASSYPTRDPNTDTQHF. The DNA of the CDR3 is TGTGCCAGCAGCTACCCTACCCGGGACCCCAACACAGATACGCAGCATTTT. This sequence joins TRBV5-6 and TRBJ2-3; a possible D gene is TRBD1 (5 bases). Near its end, the DNA agrees better with TRBJ1-5, so the J call may be wrong. The germline V gene has CDR1 SGHDT and CDR2 YYEEEE. This CDR3 has 17 residues.

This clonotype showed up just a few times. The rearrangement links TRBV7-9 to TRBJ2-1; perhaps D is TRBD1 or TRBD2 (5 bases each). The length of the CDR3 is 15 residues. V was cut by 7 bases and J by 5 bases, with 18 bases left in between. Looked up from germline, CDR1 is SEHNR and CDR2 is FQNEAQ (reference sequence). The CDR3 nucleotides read TGTGCCAGCACCCGGAACCGGGACGTACACAATGAGCAGTTCTTC. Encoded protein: CASTRNRDVHNEQFF.

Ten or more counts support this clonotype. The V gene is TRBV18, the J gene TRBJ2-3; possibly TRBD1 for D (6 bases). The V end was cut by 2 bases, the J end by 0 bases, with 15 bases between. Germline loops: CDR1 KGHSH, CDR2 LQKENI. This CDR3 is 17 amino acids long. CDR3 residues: CASSPYLGRGSTDTQYF. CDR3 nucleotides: TGTGCCAGCTCACCATATCTTGGCAGGGGTAGCACAGATACGCAGTATTTT.

The CDR3 is CASRPDSFEKLFF. The CDR3 DNA follows: TGTGCCAGCAGACCGGACAGTTTTGAAAAACTGTTTTTT. The chain employs TRBV7-9 and TRBJ1-4, with D perhaps TRBD1 (6 bases). Per the germline V gene, CDR1 is SEHNR and CDR2 is FQNEAQ (reference sequence). With 6 bases removed from V and 7 bases from J, the gap between germline ends came to 12 bases. The CDR3 contains 13 residues.

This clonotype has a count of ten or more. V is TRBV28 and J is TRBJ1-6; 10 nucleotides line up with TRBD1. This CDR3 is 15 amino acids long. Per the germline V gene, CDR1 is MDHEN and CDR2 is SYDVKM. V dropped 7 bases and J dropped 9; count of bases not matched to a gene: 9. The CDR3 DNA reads TGTGCCAGCACTGCATCCGGGACAGGGGTTTCACCCCTCCACTTT. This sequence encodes CASTASGTGVSPLHF.

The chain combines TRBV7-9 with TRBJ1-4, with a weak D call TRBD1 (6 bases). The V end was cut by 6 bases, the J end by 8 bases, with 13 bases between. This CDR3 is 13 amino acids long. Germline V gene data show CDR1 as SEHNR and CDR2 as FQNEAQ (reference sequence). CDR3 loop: CASSSGVREKLFF. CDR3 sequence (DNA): TGTGCCAGCAGTTCAGGGGTTCGAGAAAAACTGTTTTTT.

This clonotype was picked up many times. In DNA form, the CDR3 reads TGTGCCAGCAGAAGGGAGGGGGGCACAGATACGCAGTATTTT. It encodes CASRREGGTDTQYF. This chain uses TRBV2 with TRBJ2-3, with D perhaps matching TRBD2 (7 bases). Germline CDR1 and CDR2: SNHLY and FYNNEI. Trimming removed 6 bases at V and 1 base at J, with 11 bases between. The CDR3 contains 14 residues.

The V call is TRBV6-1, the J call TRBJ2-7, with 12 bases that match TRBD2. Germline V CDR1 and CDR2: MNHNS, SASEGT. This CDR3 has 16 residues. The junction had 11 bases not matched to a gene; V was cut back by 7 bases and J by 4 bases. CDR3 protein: CASIIGLAGHSYEQYF. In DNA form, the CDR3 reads TGTGCCAGCATCATCGGACTAGCGGGACATAGTTACGAGCAGTACTTC.

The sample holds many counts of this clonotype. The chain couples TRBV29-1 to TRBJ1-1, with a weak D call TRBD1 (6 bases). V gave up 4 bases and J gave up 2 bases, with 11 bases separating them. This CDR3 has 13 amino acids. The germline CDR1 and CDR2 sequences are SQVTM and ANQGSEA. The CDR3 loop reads CSVARRGNTEAFF. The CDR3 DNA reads TGCAGCGTTGCGCGCAGGGGAAACACTGAAGCTTTCTTT.

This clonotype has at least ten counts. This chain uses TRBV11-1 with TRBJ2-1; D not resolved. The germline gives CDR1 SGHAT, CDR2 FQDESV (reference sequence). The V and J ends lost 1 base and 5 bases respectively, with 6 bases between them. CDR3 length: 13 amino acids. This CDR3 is CASSLVMDNEQFF. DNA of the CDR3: TGTGCCAGCAGCTTAGTGATGGACAATGAGCAGTTCTTC.

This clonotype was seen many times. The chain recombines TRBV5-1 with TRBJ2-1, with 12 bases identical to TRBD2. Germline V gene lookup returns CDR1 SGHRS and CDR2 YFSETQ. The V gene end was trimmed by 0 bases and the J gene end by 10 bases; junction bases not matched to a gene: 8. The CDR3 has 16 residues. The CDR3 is CASSLEASGRALEQFF. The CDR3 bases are TGCGCCAGCAGCTTGGAGGCTAGCGGGAGGGCACTGGAGCAGTTCTTC.

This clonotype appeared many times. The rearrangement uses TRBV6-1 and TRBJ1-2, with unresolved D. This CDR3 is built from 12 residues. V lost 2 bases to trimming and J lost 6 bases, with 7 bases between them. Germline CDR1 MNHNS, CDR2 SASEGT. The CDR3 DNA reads TGTGCCAGCAGTGAAATGGGAAATGGCTACACCTTC. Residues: CASSEMGNGYTF.